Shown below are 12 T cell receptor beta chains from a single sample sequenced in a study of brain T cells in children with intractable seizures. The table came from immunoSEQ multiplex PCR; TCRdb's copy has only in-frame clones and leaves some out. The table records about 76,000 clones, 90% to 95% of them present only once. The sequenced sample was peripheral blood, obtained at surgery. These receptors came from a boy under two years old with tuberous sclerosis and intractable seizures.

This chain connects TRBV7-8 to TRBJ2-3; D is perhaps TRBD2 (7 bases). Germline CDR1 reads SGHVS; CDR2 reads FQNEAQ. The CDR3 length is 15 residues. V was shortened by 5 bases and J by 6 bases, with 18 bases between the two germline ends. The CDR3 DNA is TGTGCCAGCAGCCCCAAAGGGGGGGACATCGATACGCAGTATTTT. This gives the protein CASSPKGGDIDTQYF. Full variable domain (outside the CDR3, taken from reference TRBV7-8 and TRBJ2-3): GAGVSQSPRYKVAKRGQDVALRCDPISGHVSLFWYQQALGQGPEFLTYFQNEAQLDKSGLPSDRFFAERPEGSVSTLKIQRTQQEDSAVYLCASSPKGGDIDTQYFGPGTRLTVL.

This chain's CDR3 is CASSLLTGLGYNEQFF. The DNA for the CDR3 is TGTGCCAGCAGTTTACTAACAGGGCTTGGTTACAATGAGCAGTTCTTC. This chain connects TRBV28 to TRBJ2-1, with D maybe TRBD1 (6 bases). Trimming took 2 bases from V and 4 from J, leaving 15 bases between them. This CDR3 has 16 residues. Germline CDR1 MDHEN, CDR2 SYDVKM.

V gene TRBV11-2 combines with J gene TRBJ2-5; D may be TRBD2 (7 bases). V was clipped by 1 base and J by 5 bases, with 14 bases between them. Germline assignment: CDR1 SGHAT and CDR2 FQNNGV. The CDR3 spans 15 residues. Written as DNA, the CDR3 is TGTGCCAGCAGCTTAGCGGCGGGGGCCTTTGAGACCCAGTACTTC. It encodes CASSLAAGAFETQYF.

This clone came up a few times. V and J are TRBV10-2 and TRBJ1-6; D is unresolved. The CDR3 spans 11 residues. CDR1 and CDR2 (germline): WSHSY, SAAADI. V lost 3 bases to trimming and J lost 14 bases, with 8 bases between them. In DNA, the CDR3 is TGCGCCAGCAGTGACTACAGATCCCTCCACTTT. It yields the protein CASSDYRSLHF.

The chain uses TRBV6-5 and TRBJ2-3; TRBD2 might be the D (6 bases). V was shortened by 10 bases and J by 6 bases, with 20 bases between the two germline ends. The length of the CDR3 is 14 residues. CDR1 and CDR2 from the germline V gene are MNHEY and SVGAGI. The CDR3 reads CAISTGTRLDTQYF. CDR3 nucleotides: TGTGCCATCTCGACCGGGACTCGTTTGGATACGCAGTATTTT.

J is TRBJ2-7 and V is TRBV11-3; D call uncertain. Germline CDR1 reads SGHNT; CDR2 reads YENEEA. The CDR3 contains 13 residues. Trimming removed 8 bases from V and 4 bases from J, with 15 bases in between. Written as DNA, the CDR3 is TGTGCCAGCCGCCCGCAGTCAGTTTACGAGCAGTACTTC. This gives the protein CASRPQSVYEQYF.

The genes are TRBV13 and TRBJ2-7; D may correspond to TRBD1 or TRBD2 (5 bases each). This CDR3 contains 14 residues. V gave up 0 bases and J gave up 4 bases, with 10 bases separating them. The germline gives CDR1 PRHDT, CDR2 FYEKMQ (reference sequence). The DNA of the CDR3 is TGTGCCAGCAGCTTAGGGGCAGGGACGTACGAGCAGTACTTC. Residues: CASSLGAGTYEQYF.

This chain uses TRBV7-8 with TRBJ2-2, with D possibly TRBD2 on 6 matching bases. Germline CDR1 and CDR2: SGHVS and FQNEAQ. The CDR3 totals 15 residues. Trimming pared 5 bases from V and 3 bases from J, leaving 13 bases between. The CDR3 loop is CASSMTRFDTGELFF. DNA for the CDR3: TGTGCCAGCAGCATGACTAGATTTGACACCGGGGAGCTGTTTTTT. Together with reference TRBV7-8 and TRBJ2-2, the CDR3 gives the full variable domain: GAGVSQSPRYKVAKRGQDVALRCDPISGHVSLFWYQQALGQGPEFLTYFQNEAQLDKSGLPSDRFFAERPEGSVSTLKIQRTQQEDSAVYLCASSMTRFDTGELFFGEGSRLTVL.

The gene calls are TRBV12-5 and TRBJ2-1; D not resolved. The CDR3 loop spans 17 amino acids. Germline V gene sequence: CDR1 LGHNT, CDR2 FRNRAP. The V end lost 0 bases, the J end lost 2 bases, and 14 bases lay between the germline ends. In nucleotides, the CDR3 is TGTGCTAGTGGTTTGGTAGATGGCGTTATAACCTACAATGAGCAGTTCTTC. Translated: CASGLVDGVITYNEQFF. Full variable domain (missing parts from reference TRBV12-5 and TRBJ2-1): DARVTQTPRHKVTEMGQEVTMRCQPILGHNTVFWYRQTMMQGLELLAYFRNRAPLDDSGMPKDRFSAEMPDATLATLKIQPSEPRDSAVYFCASGLVDGVITYNEQFFGPGTRLTVL.

DNA for the CDR3: TGTGCCAGCAGCCAAGATGGCGACAGGGGAGGTATAACGCATGGCTACACCTTC. Translating gives CASSQDGDRGGITHGYTF. This chain uses TRBV14 with TRBJ1-2, with 8 bases matching TRBD1. The junction had 15 bases not matched to a gene; V was cut back by 0 bases and J by 6 bases. This CDR3 region has 18 residues. CDR1 and CDR2 from the germline V gene are SGHDN and FVKESK.

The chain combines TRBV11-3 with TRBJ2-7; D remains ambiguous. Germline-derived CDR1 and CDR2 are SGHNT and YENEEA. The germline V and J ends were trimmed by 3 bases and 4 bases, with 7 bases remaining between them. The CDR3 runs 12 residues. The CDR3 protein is CASSFVGYEQYF. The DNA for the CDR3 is TGTGCCAGCAGCTTCGTAGGGTACGAGCAGTACTTC.

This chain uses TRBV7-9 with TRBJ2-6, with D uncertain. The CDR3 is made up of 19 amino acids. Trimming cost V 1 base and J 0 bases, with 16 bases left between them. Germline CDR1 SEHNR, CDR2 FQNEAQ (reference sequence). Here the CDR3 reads CASSLDSAVPYSGANVLTF. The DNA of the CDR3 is TGTGCCAGCAGCTTAGATTCCGCCGTCCCCTACTCTGGGGCCAACGTCCTGACTTTC.